This entry lists 21 T cell receptor beta chains sequenced from one sample in a study of shared clonotypes between healthy human individuals. Repertoires were generated with immunoSEQ multiplex PCR, while TCRdb's copy carries only in-frame clones and drops some. This table has about 2.2 million clones, 85% to 95% appearing once. CD45RO-negative cells were positively selected for CCR7, leaving out terminally differentiated effector memory CD45RA+ cells. The sample comprised naive CD8+ T cells from PBMCs. These receptors came from a man aged 18-30 years in good health. Some clones in this sample may be carry-over from other donors' samples.

CDR3 residues: CASSLAYSSKNIQYF. The DNA of the CDR3 is TGTGCCAGCAGCTTAGCATACAGCTCCAAAAACATTCAGTACTTC. J is TRBJ2-4 and V is TRBV11-3; D uncertain. CDR1 and CDR2 from the germline V gene are SGHNT and YENEEA. The CDR3 spans 15 residues. The V and J ends lost 1 base and 2 bases respectively, with 9 bases between them. Full variable domain (missing parts from reference TRBV11-3 and TRBJ2-4): EAGVVQSPRYKIIEKKQPVAFWCNPISGHNTLYWYLQNLGQGPELLIRYENEEAVDDSQLPKDRFSAERLKGVDSTLKIQPAELGDSAVYLCASSLAYSSKNIQYFGAGTRLSVL.

V gene TRBV27 combines with J gene TRBJ1-2; a possible D gene is TRBD1 (6 bases). This CDR3 has 14 residues. Germline loops: CDR1 MNHEY, CDR2 SMNVEV (reference sequence). Trimming left V 1 base short and J 6 bases short, with 12 bases between. The chain's CDR3 is CASSLYGGLDGYTF. CDR3 coding DNA: TGTGCCAGCAGTTTATATGGGGGGCTCGATGGCTACACCTTC.

The chain links TRBV28 to TRBJ2-1; D could derive from TRBD1 or TRBD2 (5 bases each). V was trimmed by 5 bases and J by 7 bases, leaving 18 bases between them. Germline CDR1 reads MDHEN; CDR2 reads SYDVKM. The CDR3 extends over 15 amino acids. The CDR3 nucleotides read TGTGCCAGCAGTCTTCCCCCAGGGACCCTAAATGAGCAGTTCTTC. Its translation is CASSLPPGTLNEQFF. The variable domain in full, completed from reference TRBV28 and TRBJ2-1, reads DVKVTQSSRYLVKRTGEKVFLECVQDMDHENMFWYRQDPGLGLRLIYFSYDVKMKEKGDIPEGYSVSREKKERFSLILESASTNQTSMYLCASSLPPGTLNEQFFGPGTRLTVL.

CDR3 loop: CASSREGLAGAREQYF. The CDR3, as DNA: TGTGCCAGCAGCCGCGAGGGGCTAGCGGGAGCCCGTGAGCAGTACTTC. The V gene is TRBV27, the J gene TRBJ2-5; 10 positions agree with TRBD2. With V trimmed by 6 bases and J by 11 bases, 18 bases remained unmatched. Looked up from germline, CDR1 is MNHEY and CDR2 is SMNVEV (reference sequence). This CDR3 is 16 amino acids long.

The chain joins TRBV29-1 to TRBJ2-1, with D possibly being TRBD2 (6 bases). Germline CDR1 is SQVTM and CDR2 is ANQGSEA. The CDR3 contains 14 residues. V was cut by 4 bases and J by 0 bases, with 10 bases left in between. The CDR3 spells CSVVGGASYNEQFF. The CDR3 DNA reads as TGCAGCGTTGTAGGCGGGGCCTCCTACAATGAGCAGTTCTTC.

The J gene is TRBJ2-1, the V gene TRBV27; tentative D call: TRBD1 (6 bases). V was trimmed by 8 bases and J by 5 bases, leaving 13 bases between them. The CDR3 covers 13 residues. Germline V gives CDR1 MNHEY, CDR2 SMNVEV (reference sequence). The DNA of the CDR3 is TGTGCCAGCGGCTACAGGGTGGACAATGAGCAGTTCTTC. Translating gives CASGYRVDNEQFF.

The chain links TRBV6-1 to TRBJ2-4; 7 nucleotides agree with TRBD2. Germline V gene sequence: CDR1 MNHNS, CDR2 SASEGT. CDR3 length: 16 amino acids. The J segment lost 2 bases and the V segment lost 2 bases, leaving 6 bases of the junction unmatched. The CDR3 DNA is TGTGCCAGCAGTGAATGGGGCGGGGGTTCCAAAAACATTCAGTACTTC. Translation: CASSEWGGGSKNIQYF.

This chain joins TRBV11-2 and TRBJ2-7; perhaps TRBD2 as D (5 bases). V lost 5 bases and J lost 3, with 14 bases in between. The CDR3 is 14 amino acids. Per germline, CDR1 SGHAT and CDR2 FQNNGV. The CDR3 region has the DNA TGTGCCAGCAGCGAAGTCGGGATAAACTACGAGCAGTACTTC. Its protein product is CASSEVGINYEQYF.

V is TRBV11-2 and J is TRBJ2-7; D unclear. CDR3 size: 15 residues. Trimming stripped 7 bases from V and 1 base from J, with 17 bases between. CDR1 is SGHAT, CDR2 FQNNGV, per germline. CDR3: CASTYSGSDSYEQYF. The CDR3 nucleotides read TGTGCCAGCACCTACTCCGGATCGGATTCCTACGAGCAGTACTTC.

This clone came up a few times. The chain recombines TRBV19 with TRBJ1-2, with 8 positions matching TRBD1. Germline V CDR1 and CDR2: LNHDA, SQIVND (reference sequence). J was trimmed by 5 bases and V by 5 bases; bases with no gene match: 7. This CDR3 contains 14 residues. The CDR3 DNA reads TGTGCCAGTAGTCCCAGCCAGGGGGCATATGGCTACACCTTC. It yields the protein CASSPSQGAYGYTF.

This clone was recorded only once. The chain links TRBV5-4 to TRBJ2-7; D is possibly TRBD1 (8 bases). Germline loops: CDR1 SGHNT, CDR2 YYREEE (reference sequence). V was shortened by 2 bases and J by 5 bases, with 11 bases between the two germline ends. This CDR3 is built from 13 residues. The CDR3 here is CASSFTGGDEQYF. In DNA form, the CDR3 reads TGTGCCAGCAGCTTTACAGGGGGGGACGAGCAGTACTTC.

The chain joins TRBV28 to TRBJ1-1; D is possibly TRBD1 (6 bases). V gave up 9 bases and J gave up 5 bases, with 13 bases separating them. From germline, CDR1 is MDHEN and CDR2 SYDVKM. CDR3 size: 12 residues. The CDR3 nucleotides read TGTGCCAGTGCAAACAGGGTTACTGAAGCTTTCTTT. Protein sequence: CASANRVTEAFF.

The J gene is TRBJ2-2, the V gene TRBV7-7; D is uncertain. The CDR3 sequence is 12 residues long. V dropped 6 bases and J dropped 7 bases, with 9 bases sitting between them. Germline CDR1 is SSHAT and CDR2 is FNYEAQ (reference sequence). The CDR3 reads CASRQIGGELFF. The CDR3 DNA is TGTGCCAGCAGACAAATCGGCGGGGAGCTGTTTTTT.

The J gene is TRBJ1-1, the V gene TRBV29-1; TRBD1 aligns across 11 bases. The CDR3 has 14 amino acids. Trimming cost V 6 bases and J 3 bases; bases outside gene matches: 6. Germline V gene lookup returns CDR1 SQVTM and CDR2 ANQGSEA. As DNA, the CDR3 is TGCAGCGTCGGACAGGGGGCGCGAGACACTGAAGCTTTCTTT. It is translated as CSVGQGARDTEAFF.

The V gene is TRBV28, the J gene TRBJ1-5; no definite D call. Germline V lookup: CDR1 MDHEN, CDR2 SYDVKM. Trimming cost V 5 bases and J 5 bases, with 10 bases left between them. The CDR3 has 13 residues. The CDR3 reads CASSRGYYQPQHF. In DNA form, the CDR3 reads TGTGCCAGCAGTCGGGGATATTATCAGCCCCAGCATTTT.

The chain employs TRBV27 and TRBJ2-1; 15 bases match TRBD2. Germline V lookup: CDR1 MNHEY, CDR2 SMNVEV (reference sequence). The CDR3 is 16 residues long. Trimming removed 6 bases from V and 2 bases from J; junction bases left unmatched: 2. The CDR3 DNA is TGTGCCAGCAGCCGGACTAGCGGGAGGGCCTACAATGAGCAGTTCTTC. Translating it yields CASSRTSGRAYNEQFF.

The V call is TRBV7-9, the J call TRBJ1-4, with 10 bases identical to TRBD1. CDR1 SEHNR and CDR2 FQNEAQ come from the germline V gene (reference sequence). This CDR3 region has 15 residues. V was clipped by 5 bases and J by 7 bases; unmatched bases: 7. The CDR3 DNA is TGTGCCAGCAGCCGCCCGGACAGGGGGAGTGAAAAACTGTTTTTT. It encodes CASSRPDRGSEKLFF.

The chain has TRBV6-5 and TRBJ2-2, with 8 bases identical to TRBD1. The CDR3 totals 16 residues. From germline, CDR1 is MNHEY and CDR2 SVGAGI. J was trimmed by 4 bases and V by 2 bases; bases with no gene match: 6. CDR3: CASSYPTGVGTGELFF. CDR3 nucleotides: TGTGCCAGCAGTTACCCGACAGGGGTGGGCACCGGGGAGCTGTTTTTT.

The V and J genes are TRBV28 and TRBJ2-7, with 9 nucleotides matching TRBD1. CDR1 is MDHEN, CDR2 SYDVKM, per germline. With 7 bases clipped from V and 5 bases from J, the junction kept 9 bases outside the gene matches. This CDR3 has 14 residues. The DNA of the CDR3 is TGTGCCAGCAACTTCGGACAGGGGATTAACGAGCAGTACTTC. Translating it yields CASNFGQGINEQYF.

This chain connects TRBV5-1 to TRBJ2-7; D possibly corresponds to TRBD2 (6 bases). CDR3 length: 15 amino acids. Germline values: CDR1 SGHRS, CDR2 YFSETQ. V dropped 4 bases and J dropped 4 bases, with 18 bases sitting between them. CDR3 DNA sequence: TGCGCCAGCAGCCCGGACGGAGGGGAGAGTTACGAGCAGTACTTC. Its translation: CASSPDGGESYEQYF. The entire variable domain, with the rest obtained from reference TRBV5-1 and TRBJ2-7, is as follows: KAGVTQTPRYLIKTRGQQVTLSCSPISGHRSVSWYQQTPGQGLQFLFEYFSETQRNKGNFPGRFSGRQFSNSRSEMNVSTLELGDSALYLCASSPDGGESYEQYFGPGTRLTVT.

The V call is TRBV5-8, the J call TRBJ1-1; a weak D match, TRBD1 (5 bases). Trimming removed 2 bases at V and 6 bases at J, with 23 bases between. CDR3 length: 17 amino acids. Germline CDR1 reads SGHTS; CDR2 reads YDEGEE. The CDR3 spells CASSFWGVSSLGSEAFF. The CDR3 DNA sequence: TGTGCCAGCAGCTTTTGGGGGGTGTCGAGCCTGGGGTCTGAAGCTTTCTTT. Filled out from reference TRBV5-8 and TRBJ1-1, the complete variable domain reads EAGVTQSPTHLIKTRGQQATLRCSPISGHTSVYWYQQALGLGLQFLLWYDEGEERNRGNFPPRFSGRQFPNYSSELNVNALELEDSALYLCASSFWGVSSLGSEAFFGQGTRLTVV.